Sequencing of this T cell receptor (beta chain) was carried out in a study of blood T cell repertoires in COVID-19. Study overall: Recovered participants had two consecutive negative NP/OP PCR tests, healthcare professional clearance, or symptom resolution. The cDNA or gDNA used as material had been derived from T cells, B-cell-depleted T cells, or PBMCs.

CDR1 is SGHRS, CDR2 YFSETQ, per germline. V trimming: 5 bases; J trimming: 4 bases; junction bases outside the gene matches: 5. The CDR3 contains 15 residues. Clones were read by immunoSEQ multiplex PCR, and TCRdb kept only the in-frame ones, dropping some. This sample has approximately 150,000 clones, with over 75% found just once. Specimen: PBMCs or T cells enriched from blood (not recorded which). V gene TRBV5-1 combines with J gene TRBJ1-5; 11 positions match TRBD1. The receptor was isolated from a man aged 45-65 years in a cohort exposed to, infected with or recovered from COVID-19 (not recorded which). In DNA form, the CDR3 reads TGCGCCAGCAGGTGGGGGACAGGGGGAAATCAGCCCCAGCATTTT. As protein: CASRWGTGGNQPQHF.